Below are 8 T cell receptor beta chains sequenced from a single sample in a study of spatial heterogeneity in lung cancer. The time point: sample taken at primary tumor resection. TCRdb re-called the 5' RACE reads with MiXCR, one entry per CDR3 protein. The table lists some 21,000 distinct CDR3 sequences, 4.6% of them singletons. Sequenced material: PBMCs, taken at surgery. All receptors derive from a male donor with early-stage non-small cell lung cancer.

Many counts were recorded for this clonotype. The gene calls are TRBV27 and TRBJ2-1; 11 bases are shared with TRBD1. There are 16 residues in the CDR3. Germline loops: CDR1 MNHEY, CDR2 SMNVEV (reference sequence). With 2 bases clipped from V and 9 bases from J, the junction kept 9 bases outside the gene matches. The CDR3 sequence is CASSLLGTGGQPEQFF. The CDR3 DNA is TGTGCCAGCAGTTTACTCGGGACAGGGGGTCAACCTGAGCAGTTCTTC.

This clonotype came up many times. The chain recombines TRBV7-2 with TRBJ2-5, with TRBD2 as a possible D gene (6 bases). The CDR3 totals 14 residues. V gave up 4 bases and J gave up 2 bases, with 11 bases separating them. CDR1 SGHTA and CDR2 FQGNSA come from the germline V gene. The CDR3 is CASSSLGGQETQYF. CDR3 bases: TGTGCCAGCAGCTCCCTTGGAGGGCAAGAGACCCAGTACTTC.

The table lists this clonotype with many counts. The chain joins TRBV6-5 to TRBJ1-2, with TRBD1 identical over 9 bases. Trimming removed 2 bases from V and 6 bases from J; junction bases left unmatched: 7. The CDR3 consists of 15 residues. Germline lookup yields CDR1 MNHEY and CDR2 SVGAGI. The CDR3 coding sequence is TGTGCCAGCAGTTACAGGACAGGGGAGGGAGATGGCTACACCTTC. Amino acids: CASSYRTGEGDGYTF.

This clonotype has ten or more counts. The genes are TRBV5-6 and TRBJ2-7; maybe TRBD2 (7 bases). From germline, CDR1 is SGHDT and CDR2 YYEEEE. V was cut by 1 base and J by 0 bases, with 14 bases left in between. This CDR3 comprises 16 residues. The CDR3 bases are TGTGCCAGCAGCTTGACCGGGGGGCTGTCCTCCTACGAGCAGTACTTC. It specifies CASSLTGGLSSYEQYF. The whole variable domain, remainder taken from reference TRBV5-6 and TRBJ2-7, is DAGVTQSPTHLIKTRGQQVTLRCSPKSGHDTVSWYQQALGQGPQFIFQYYEEEERQRGNFPDRFSGHQFPNYSSELNVNALLLGDSALYLCASSLTGGLSSYEQYFGPGTRLTVT.

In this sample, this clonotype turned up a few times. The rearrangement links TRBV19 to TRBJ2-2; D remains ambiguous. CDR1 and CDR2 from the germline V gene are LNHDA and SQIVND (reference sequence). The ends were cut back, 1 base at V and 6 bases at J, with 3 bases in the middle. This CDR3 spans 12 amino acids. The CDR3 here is CASSIGPGELFF. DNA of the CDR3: TGTGCCAGTAGTATAGGACCCGGGGAGCTGTTTTTT.

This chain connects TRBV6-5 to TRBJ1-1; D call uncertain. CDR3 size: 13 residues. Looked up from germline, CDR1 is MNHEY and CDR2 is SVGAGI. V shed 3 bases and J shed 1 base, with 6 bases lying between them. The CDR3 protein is CASSYGGNTEAFF. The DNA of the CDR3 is TGTGCCAGCAGTTATGGAGGGAACACTGAAGCTTTCTTT.

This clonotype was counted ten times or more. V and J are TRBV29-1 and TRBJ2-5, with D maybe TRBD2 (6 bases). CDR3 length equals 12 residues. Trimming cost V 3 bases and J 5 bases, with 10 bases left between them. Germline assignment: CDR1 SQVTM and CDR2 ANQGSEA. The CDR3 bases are TGCAGCGTTGACGTCCGGGGGGAGACCCAGTACTTC. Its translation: CSVDVRGETQYF.

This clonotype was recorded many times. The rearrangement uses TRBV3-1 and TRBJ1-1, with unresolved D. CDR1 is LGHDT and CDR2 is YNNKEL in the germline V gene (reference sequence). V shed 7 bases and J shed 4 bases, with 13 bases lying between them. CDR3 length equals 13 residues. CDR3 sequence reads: CASNSDGITEAFF. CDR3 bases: TGTGCCAGCAACTCGGACGGGATCACTGAAGCTTTCTTT. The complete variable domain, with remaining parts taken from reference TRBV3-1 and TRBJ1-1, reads DTAVSQTPKYLVTQMGNDKSIKCEQNLGHDTMYWYKQDSKKFLKIMFSYNNKELIINETVPNRFSPKSPDKAHLNLHINSLELGDSAVYFCASNSDGITEAFFGQGTRLTVV.